This T cell receptor beta chain was identified in a study of T cells in Graves' hyperthyroidism and ophthalmopathy. Findings and limits, study-wide: Most clonotypes expanded in thyroid above 0.001 were likewise present in blood.

Worth noting for this clonotype: The antigen is undetermined.

Regions amplified from RNA transcripts were the TCR beta CDR3 regions. The TCR CDR3 first-round RT-PCR relied on the HTBI primer set. A single record per CDR3 protein comes from TCRdb applying MiXCR to the multiplex PCR reads. The data contain about 350,000 distinct CDR3 sequences, approximately 15% of them seen just once; the ten biggest clones take up 20% to 25%. Trimming took off 1 base at V and 0 bases at J, with 12 bases between the two ends. The CDR3 is made up of 17 amino acids. Germline V lookup: CDR1 LGHDT, CDR2 YNNKEL (reference sequence). J is TRBJ2-2 and V is TRBV3-1, with D possibly being TRBD1 (5 bases). This sequence originates from a woman aged 25 to 39 with Graves' hyperthyroidism. The sample taken for sequencing was blood. CDR3 loop: CASSQGGKFANTGELFF. Written as DNA, the CDR3 is TGTGCCAGCAGCCAAGGGGGCAAATTCGCGAACACCGGGGAGCTGTTTTTT. Using reference TRBV3-1 and TRBJ2-2 for the parts outside the CDR3, the full variable domain is DTAVSQTPKYLVTQMGNDKSIKCEQNLGHDTMYWYKQDSKKFLKIMFSYNNKELIINETVPNRFSPKSPDKAHLNLHINSLELGDSAVYFCASSQGGKFANTGELFFGEGSRLTVL.